One sample yielded the 32 T cell receptor beta chains listed below, sequenced in a study of blood T cell repertoires in COVID-19. Generated by immunoSEQ multiplex PCR, the TCRdb table keeps only in-frame clones and is missing some. The sample contains around 700,000 clones, about nine tenths of which appear only once. The specimen was peripheral blood. These receptors came from a woman younger than 35 with acute or convalescent COVID-19.

The chain combines TRBV19 with TRBJ2-7; 14 nucleotides line up with TRBD2. CDR3 length equals 17 residues. The trim removed 4 bases at V and 1 base at J, leaving 6 bases unmatched. Germline values: CDR1 LNHDA, CDR2 SQIVND (reference sequence). The CDR3 loop reads CASSKRTSGGKSYEQYF. CDR3 nucleotide sequence: TGTGCCAGTAGTAAAAGGACTAGCGGGGGGAAGTCCTACGAGCAGTACTTC.

This clone showed up just a few times. The rearrangement uses TRBV29-1 and TRBJ2-7, with no clear D. This CDR3 has 11 amino acids. Trimming cost V 3 bases and J 3 bases, with 6 bases left between them. Germline V gives CDR1 SQVTM, CDR2 ANQGSEA. The CDR3 DNA reads TGCAGCGTTGAGGAGAACTACGAGCAGTACTTC. It yields the protein CSVEENYEQYF.

This sequence joins TRBV5-1 and TRBJ2-3, with D hard to call. The CDR3 consists of 11 residues. Trimming pared 10 bases from V and 5 bases from J, leaving 11 bases between. Germline-derived CDR1 and CDR2 are SGHRS and YFSETQ. The CDR3 here is CAVKGGDTQYF. The CDR3 nucleotides are TGCGCCGTTAAAGGCGGAGATACGCAGTATTTT.

The genes are TRBV6-6 and TRBJ2-7, with D unclear. The V and J ends lost 6 bases and 2 bases respectively, with 11 bases between them. The CDR3 spans 13 residues. Germline V CDR1 and CDR2: MNHNY, SVGAGI (reference sequence). The CDR3 nucleotides are TGTGCCAGCAGGTCTGTTCCTGCCTACGAGCAGTACTTC. Protein: CASRSVPAYEQYF.

The chain joins TRBV24-1 to TRBJ2-3, with D tentatively TRBD1 (6 bases). V lost 4 bases and J lost 0, with 10 bases in between. Germline lookup yields CDR1 KGHDR and CDR2 SFDVKD. CDR3 length equals 15 residues. The CDR3 protein is CATSDPGHSTDTQYF. The DNA of the CDR3 is TGTGCCACCAGTGACCCGGGACATAGCACAGATACGCAGTATTTT.

The table lists this clone with a count of one. The chain uses TRBV24-1 and TRBJ1-6; possibly TRBD1 for D (5 bases). CDR1 is KGHDR and CDR2 is SFDVKD in the germline V gene. CDR3 size: 14 residues. Trimming pared 5 bases from V and 5 bases from J, leaving 9 bases between. CDR3 protein: CATSVTANNSPLHF. The CDR3 DNA reads as TGTGCCACCAGTGTGACAGCTAATAATTCACCCCTCCACTTT.

The rearrangement joins TRBV19 to TRBJ1-2; 8 bases map to TRBD1. CDR3 length equals 15 residues. After removal of 7 bases from V and 0 bases from J, the junction contained 7 bases not matched to a gene. Germline V gene data show CDR1 as LNHDA and CDR2 as SQIVND (reference sequence). Here the CDR3 reads CASIQQGAPNYGYTF. DNA for the CDR3: TGTGCCAGTATTCAGCAGGGGGCCCCTAACTATGGCTACACCTTC.

The chain joins TRBV6-2 or TRBV6-3 to TRBJ2-1; 8 bases line up with TRBD2. CDR1 is MNHEY and CDR2 is SVGEGT in the germline V gene. V was clipped by 6 bases and J by 0 bases; unmatched bases: 4. This CDR3 has 15 amino acids. DNA of the CDR3: TGTGCCAGCAGCCCCACTAGCGGCTCCTACAATGAGCAGTTCTTC. Its translation is CASSPTSGSYNEQFF.

CDR3 in DNA: TGTGCCACCAGACCGAGCGGTTCCCCAATCTACAATGAGCAGTTCTTC. Translating it yields CATRPSGSPIYNEQFF. V is TRBV24-1 and J is TRBJ2-1; D is possibly TRBD2 (5 bases). Germline V CDR1 and CDR2: KGHDR, SFDVKD. Trimming removed 7 bases from V and 3 bases from J, with 18 bases in between. This CDR3 is built from 16 residues.

This rearrangement joins TRBV9 to TRBJ2-1, with 8 bases that match TRBD1. After removal of 2 bases from V and 7 bases from J, the junction contained 14 bases not matched to a gene. CDR1 is SGDLS, CDR2 YYNGEE, per germline. The CDR3 is 17 residues long. The CDR3 region is CASSVRTGKLGVNEQFF. The CDR3 region has the DNA TGTGCCAGCAGCGTCAGGACAGGGAAGTTAGGAGTGAATGAGCAGTTCTTC.

This clone was seen just once. This chain joins TRBV11-2 and TRBJ2-5; 7 positions match TRBD1. The trim removed 4 bases at V and 5 bases at J, leaving 10 bases unmatched. Germline CDR1 SGHAT, CDR2 FQNNGV. The CDR3 covers 15 residues. The CDR3 is CASSSGEGAMETQYF. In DNA, the CDR3 is TGTGCCAGCAGCTCGGGCGAGGGGGCTATGGAGACCCAGTACTTC.

V usage is TRBV13 and J usage is TRBJ2-7; D is undetermined. V lost 10 bases and J 5 bases, leaving 18 bases between the germline ends. This CDR3 spans 13 amino acids. CDR1 is PRHDT and CDR2 is FYEKMQ in the germline V gene (reference sequence). CDR3 in DNA: TGTGCCACCGCGGCAATTAAAAAGAACGAGCAGTACTTC. Amino acids: CATAAIKKNEQYF.

This clone has only a few counts. The J gene is TRBJ1-1, the V gene TRBV19; D is ambiguous. V shed 1 base and J shed 0 bases, with 3 bases lying between them. The germline CDR1 and CDR2 sequences are LNHDA and SQIVND (reference sequence). The CDR3 is 13 amino acids. CDR3 sequence reads: CASSIALNTEAFF. The CDR3 DNA reads as TGTGCCAGTAGTATAGCTCTGAACACTGAAGCTTTCTTT. The full variable domain, its missing parts supplied by reference TRBV19 and TRBJ1-1, is DGGITQSPKYLFRKEGQNVTLSCEQNLNHDAMYWYRQDPGQGLRLIYYSQIVNDFQKGDIAEGYSVSREKKESFPLTVTSAQKNPTAFYLCASSIALNTEAFFGQGTRLTVV.

The rearrangement uses TRBV4-1 and TRBJ2-2, with TRBD2 matching over 7 bases. This CDR3 spans 14 amino acids. Germline lookup yields CDR1 MGHRA and CDR2 YSYEKL. Trimming removed 2 bases from V and 5 bases from J; junction bases left unmatched: 2. CDR3 loop: CASSQLGGTGELFF. For the CDR3, the DNA is TGCGCCAGCAGCCAATTGGGGGGGACCGGGGAGCTGTTTTTT.

The chain combines TRBV9 with TRBJ1-4, with D hard to call. V shed 3 bases and J shed 0 bases, with 9 bases lying between them. The CDR3 has 15 amino acids. The germline gives CDR1 SGDLS, CDR2 YYNGEE. CDR3 sequence reads: CASSGERATNEKLFF. The DNA for the CDR3 is TGTGCCAGCAGCGGCGAGCGGGCAACTAATGAAAAACTGTTTTTT.

The chain is built from TRBV11-2 and TRBJ1-2; TRBD1 agrees at 11 bases. Losses at the gene ends were 0 bases for V and 4 bases for J; bases not matched to a gene: 7. Germline-derived CDR1 and CDR2 are SGHAT and FQNNGV. This CDR3 has 17 residues. In DNA form, the CDR3 reads TGTGCCAGCAGCTTAGATTGGTCCGGGACAGGGGGCTATGGCTACACCTTC. Its translation: CASSLDWSGTGGYGYTF.

Written as DNA, the CDR3 is TGTGCCACCAGTGATCCCGGACAGCCGAAGGGGGGCTACACCTTC. Translated: CATSDPGQPKGGYTF. The rearrangement uses TRBV24-1 and TRBJ1-2, with D perhaps matching TRBD1 (6 bases). Trimming removed 3 bases at V and 8 bases at J, with 18 bases between. The CDR3 has 15 amino acids. Per germline, CDR1 KGHDR and CDR2 SFDVKD.

The chain couples TRBV7-8 to TRBJ2-1; 9 nucleotides line up with TRBD2. CDR3 size: 15 residues. In germline, CDR1 is SGHVS, CDR2 FQNEAQ. J was trimmed by 3 bases and V by 7 bases; bases with no gene match: 7. For the CDR3, the DNA is TGTGCCAGCAATCCCAGCGGGGGGTTCTACAATGAGCAGTTCTTC. Translation: CASNPSGGFYNEQFF.

The chain combines TRBV4-2 with TRBJ1-1; D remains ambiguous. Trimming removed 0 bases from V and 1 base from J, with 9 bases in between. This CDR3 has 15 residues. Germline V gives CDR1 LGHNA, CDR2 YNFKEQ. CDR3 in amino acids: CASSQEGGWNTEAFF. Written as DNA, the CDR3 is TGTGCCAGCAGCCAAGAAGGAGGGTGGAACACTGAAGCTTTCTTT.

The chain carries TRBV2 and TRBJ1-1; D may be TRBD1 (5 bases). Germline CDR1 SNHLY, CDR2 FYNNEI. V shed 5 bases and J shed 0 bases, with 10 bases lying between them. This CDR3 comprises 14 residues. The CDR3 nucleotides read TGTGCCAGCAGTCAGGACACGCTGAACACTGAAGCTTTCTTT. Encoded protein: CASSQDTLNTEAFF.

The rearrangement joins TRBV29-1 to TRBJ2-4, with TRBD2 as a possible D gene (6 bases). Trimming removed 4 bases at V and 6 bases at J, with 16 bases between. The CDR3 runs 14 residues. Germline V lookup: CDR1 SQVTM, CDR2 ANQGSEA. This CDR3 is CSVGFREERNIQYF. CDR3 DNA sequence: TGCAGCGTTGGCTTCAGGGAGGAGAGAAACATTCAGTACTTC.

This sequence joins TRBV12-3 or TRBV12-4 and TRBJ2-5; 10 positions agree with TRBD1. J lost 3 bases, V lost 9 bases, and 4 bases had no gene match. The CDR3 is 13 amino acids. The CDR3 loop is CASRGTGEETQYF. The CDR3 DNA is TGTGCCAGTAGGGGGACAGGGGAAGAGACCCAGTACTTC.

The genes are TRBV4-1 and TRBJ1-2; the match to TRBD1 covers 10 bases. Germline V lookup: CDR1 MGHRA, CDR2 YSYEKL. V shed 8 bases, J shed 1 base, and the junction held 10 bases outside the gene matches. CDR3 size: 16 residues. Here the CDR3 DNA reads TGCGCCAGCGCTCCGGGACAGGGGACGGTTAACTATGGCTACACCTTC. This sequence encodes CASAPGQGTVNYGYTF.

The chain uses TRBV24-1 and TRBJ1-2, with D tentatively TRBD1 (6 bases). Trimming left V 9 bases short and J 4 bases short, with 11 bases between. Germline V CDR1 and CDR2: KGHDR, SFDVKD. CDR3 length: 12 amino acids. The CDR3 is CATSGVGYGYTF. CDR3 sequence (DNA): TGTGCCACCTCAGGGGTTGGCTATGGCTACACCTTC.

The chain is built from TRBV7-3 and TRBJ1-2; no firm D call. Trimming shortened V by 2 bases and J by 4 bases, and 11 bases separated the two germline ends. The V gene's germline CDR1 is SGHTA and CDR2 FQGTGA. The CDR3 has 14 residues. CDR3: CASSLLAGPYGYTF. The CDR3 nucleotides read TGTGCCAGCAGCTTACTGGCAGGCCCCTATGGCTACACCTTC.

DNA for the CDR3: TGTGCCAGCAGCGACAGGGGCGCTGGCTATGGCTACACCTTC. This codes for CASSDRGAGYGYTF. The rearrangement uses TRBV2 and TRBJ1-2, with 8 bases fitting TRBD1. The V gene's germline CDR1 is SNHLY and CDR2 FYNNEI. V trimming: 6 bases; J trimming: 4 bases; junction bases outside the gene matches: 7. The CDR3 has 14 residues.

This chain uses TRBV5-1 with TRBJ1-6; 7 bases agree with TRBD1. This CDR3 spans 13 amino acids. Germline V gives CDR1 SGHRS, CDR2 YFSETQ. V was pared by 7 bases and J by 7 bases, with 5 bases of the junction left unmatched. The CDR3 region has the DNA TGCGCCAGCGCTACAGGGGTAAATTCACCCCTCCACTTT. Translated, it gives CASATGVNSPLHF. The variable domain in full, with the rest retrieved from reference TRBV5-1 and TRBJ1-6, is KAGVTQTPRYLIKTRGQQVTLSCSPISGHRSVSWYQQTPGQGLQFLFEYFSETQRNKGNFPGRFSGRQFSNSRSEMNVSTLELGDSALYLCASATGVNSPLHFGNGTRLTVT.

The chain uses TRBV5-1 and TRBJ1-2; TRBD1 is a possible D gene (5 bases). This CDR3 region has 14 residues. Trimming shortened V by 4 bases and J by 3 bases, and 13 bases separated the two germline ends. Germline V CDR1 and CDR2: SGHRS, YFSETQ. The CDR3, as DNA: TGCGCCAGCAGCGAGTCGACAGAACACTATGGCTACACCTTC. It translates to CASSESTEHYGYTF.

The J gene is TRBJ2-3, the V gene TRBV6-1; D is perhaps TRBD1 (7 bases). V was pared by 1 base and J by 5 bases, with 16 bases between. The germline V gene encodes CDR1 MNHNS and CDR2 SASEGT. The length of the CDR3 is 16 residues. This CDR3 reads CASSEDWRGRRDTQYF. DNA of the CDR3: TGTGCCAGCAGTGAAGATTGGAGGGGGCGTAGAGATACGCAGTATTTT.

This chain joins TRBV4-1 and TRBJ1-4, with a possible D match to TRBD1 (5 bases). The CDR3 contains 14 residues. V lost 4 bases and J 6 bases, leaving 12 bases between the germline ends. From germline, CDR1 is MGHRA and CDR2 YSYEKL. The CDR3 region has the DNA TGCGCCAGCAGCCCTCGGGACTGGGATGAAAAACTGTTTTTT. It encodes CASSPRDWDEKLFF.

This chain connects TRBV2 to TRBJ1-2; 12 bases are a match to TRBD1. The CDR3 has 16 amino acids. Trimming took 6 bases from V and 3 from J; bases not matched to a gene: 8. Looked up from germline, CDR1 is SNHLY and CDR2 is FYNNEI. The CDR3 DNA reads TGTGCCAGCAGAATACCCGGGACAGGGGGCGACTATGGCTACACCTTC. Residues: CASRIPGTGGDYGYTF.

The chain couples TRBV5-1 to TRBJ2-7, with 8 bases identical to TRBD2. CDR3 length equals 16 residues. The ends lost 3 bases at V and 5 bases at J; junction bases unmatched: 13. The germline CDR1 and CDR2 sequences are SGHRS and YFSETQ. This CDR3 reads CASSSATGLGVHEQYF. As DNA, the CDR3 is TGCGCCAGCAGCTCGGCGACGGGACTAGGGGTCCACGAGCAGTACTTC.